These T cell receptor beta chains were read from a single sample in a study of cytomegalovirus exposure and HLA in healthy donors. Assay: immunoSEQ multiplex PCR; the TCRdb copy retains only in-frame clones and omits some. The table has about 150,000 clones, nearly 70% seen once. Input material: PBMCs. These receptor sequences come from a man aged 25 to 40 in good health and CMV-seropositive. Both conserved end residues are part of each CDR3. A D gene is named only where the DNA matches it firmly. Expanded clones are given a class, and other clones once, few, many or no size at all.

.	TRBV6-1	TRBD1	TRBJ2-7	TGTGCCAGCAGTGAAGAACCGGGACAGTCCCACGAGCAGTACTTC	CASSEEPGQSHEQYF
.	TRBV28	TRBD2	TRBJ2-7	TGTGCCAGCAGCCCGACTAGCGAGATCTACGAGCAGTACTTC	CASSPTSEIYEQYF
.	TRBV7-2	TRBD2	TRBJ2-3	TGTGCCAGCAGTCATGGACTAGCGGAGGACACAGATACGCAGTATTTT	CASSHGLAEDTDTQYF
.	TRBV7-9	.	TRBJ2-7	TGTTCCAGCAGCTTAGGGGGTAGCCGGGGGTTCTACGAGCAGTACTTC	CSSSLGGSRGFYEQYF
.	TRBV2	.	TRBJ2-7	TGTGCCAGCGGCCCGGGACTTCCATCCTACGAGCAGTACTTC	CASGPGLPSYEQYF
.	TRBV13	.	TRBJ2-3	TGTGCCAGCAGCCCCTCGGGAGATACGCAGTATTTT	CASSPSGDTQYF
.	TRBV2	TRBD1	TRBJ1-5	TGTGCCAGCAGTAGGGCAGGGGGCGGTAATCAGCCCCAGCATTTT	CASSRAGGGNQPQHF
.	TRBV10-2	.	TRBJ1-1	TGCGCCAGCAGTGCGGGGGGAGGGGGTCGAGAAGCTTTCTTT	CASSAGGGGREAFF
.	TRBV9	TRBD2	TRBJ2-1	TGTGCCAGCAGCGCTAGCGGGATCTCTGGGAATGAGCAGTTCTTC	CASSASGISGNEQFF
once	TRBV5-4	TRBD1	TRBJ1-5	TGTGCCAGCAGCTTCCCCGGGACAGGGGAGCCCCAGCATTTT	CASSFPGTGEPQHF
.	TRBV5-4	TRBD1	TRBJ2-1	TGTGCCAGCAGCTTCCGGGACAGGGCTGTCAATGAGCAGTTCTTC	CASSFRDRAVNEQFF
.	TRBV6-1	TRBD2	TRBJ2-2	TGTGCCACCCGGACTAGCATCCGGGAGCTGTTTTTT	CATRTSIRELFF
.	TRBV6-1	TRBD2	TRBJ2-1	TGTGCCAGCGGGTTGACTAGCGCGAATGAGCAGTTCTTC	CASGLTSANEQFF
.	TRBV28	TRBD1	TRBJ2-4	TGTGCCAGCAGTTTAAGGGGCAGGGGGAAAAACATTCAGTACTTC	CASSLRGRGKNIQYF
few	TRBV5-6	.	TRBJ1-2	TGTGCCAGCCGAGGCATCGGCTACACCTTC	CASRGIGYTF
.	TRBV2	.	TRBJ2-7	TGTGCCAGCAGGGTCCGGGACTTGGAGTACTTC	CASRVRDLEYF
.	TRBV18	TRBD1	TRBJ1-5	TGTGCCAGCTCACCGGTACAGGGGGGAAACAATCAGCCCCAGCATTTT	CASSPVQGGNNQPQHF
.	TRBV28	TRBD2	TRBJ2-3	TGTGCCAGCAGTCCAAGCGGACTAGCGGGGGACACAGATACGCAGTATTTT	CASSPSGLAGDTDTQYF
.	TRBV2	.	TRBJ2-5	TGTGCCAGCAGTGAACAGGGCGCCCAAGAGACCCAGTACTTC	CASSEQGAQETQYF
once	TRBV9	.	TRBJ2-3	TGTGCCAGCAGCGTTGGGGGGGCCTATTTTTCAGATACGCAGTATTTT	CASSVGGAYFSDTQYF
few	TRBV5-6	.	TRBJ1-1	TGTGCCAGCAGCTTCTGGTTGAGCAAAAGTCGGAACACTGAAGCTTTCTTT	CASSFWLSKSRNTEAFF
.	TRBV27	TRBD2	TRBJ2-1	TGTGCCAGCAGTTTAGCGGGAGGGAGCTACTCCTACAATGAGCAGTTCTTC	CASSLAGGSYSYNEQFF
.	TRBV19	TRBD2	TRBJ2-5	TGTGCCAGCTGGAGCGGGAGGGTCCGGGAGACCCAGTACTTC	CASWSGRVRETQYF
.	TRBV27	TRBD2	TRBJ2-7	TGTGCCAGCAGTCCCCTTCGACTAGCGGTCGGCGAGCAGTACTTC	CASSPLRLAVGEQYF
.	TRBV6-5	TRBD1	TRBJ1-6	TGTGCCAGCAGAGACCCCGGGACAGGGGGCTCACCCCTCCACTTT	CASRDPGTGGSPLHF
.	TRBV6-6	.	TRBJ1-1	TGTGCCAGCAGTTACTCGTCAGGGGTTCCTGAAGCTTTCTTT	CASSYSSGVPEAFF
.	TRBV12-5	TRBD1	TRBJ2-6	TGTGCTAGTGGTTTGGGTGGGACAGCTGGGGCCAACGTCCTGACTTTC	CASGLGGTAGANVLTF
.	TRBV6-1	.	TRBJ2-7	TGTTTTTTTTTCAAGCAGAAGGCGGCATACGAGCAGTACTTC	CFFFKQKAAYEQYF
.	TRBV18	.	TRBJ2-7	TGTGCCAGCTCTCGTGTAGACTACGAGCAGTACTTC	CASSRVDYEQYF
few	TRBV18	.	TRBJ2-1	TGTGCCAGCTCACCGACCGGGACTCCGAACTACAATGAGCAGTTCTTC	CASSPTGTPNYNEQFF
.	TRBV6-4	TRBD2	TRBJ2-3	TGTGCCAGCAGTGACTCAGCGGGAGGGCCAGATACGCAGTATTTT	CASSDSAGGPDTQYF
.	TRBV4-1	TRBD1	TRBJ2-1	TGCGCCAGCAGCGCTAGACAGGGGTCCTACAATGAGCAGTTCTTC	CASSARQGSYNEQFF
.	TRBV5-1	.	TRBJ1-4	TGCGCCAGCAGCTTGTTCGGGGCAACTAATGAAAAACTGTTTTTT	CASSLFGATNEKLFF
few	TRBV7-3	.	TRBJ2-1	TGTGCCAGCAGCCCAGGGGGCGGGAGATCCGATGAGCAGTTCTTC	CASSPGGGRSDEQFF
.	TRBV27	.	TRBJ2-7	TGTGCCAGTGGAGAGGAATCACCTACGGGGGAGCAGTACTTC	CASGEESPTGEQYF
once	TRBV7-9	.	TRBJ2-3	TGTGCCAGCAGCCAGGGGTCCGATACGCAGTATTTT	CASSQGSDTQYF
.	TRBV7-9	TRBD1	TRBJ2-7	TGTGCCAGCAGCCCTCTAACAGGGGATTCCTACGAGCAGTACTTC	CASSPLTGDSYEQYF
.	TRBV7-3	TRBD1	TRBJ2-1	TGTGCCAGCAGCTCAGGACAGGGACCTGGGCAGTTCTTC	CASSSGQGPGQFF
.	TRBV9	.	TRBJ1-1	TGTGCCAGCAGCGTAGAGGGAGGATCTGAAGCTTTCTTT	CASSVEGGSEAFF
few	TRBV7-2	.	TRBJ2-7	TGTGCCAGCAGCCCCTCACCAGGGCTTTGGGAGCAGTACTTC	CASSPSPGLWEQYF
.	TRBV28	TRBD2	TRBJ2-3	TGTGCCAGCAGTCCCCGCGGACTAGCGGACCACACAGATACGCAGTATTTT	CASSPRGLADHTDTQYF
.	TRBV5-1	.	TRBJ2-5	TGCGCCAGCAGCTTCCCGGGGGTGGTTGAGACCCAGTACTTC	CASSFPGVVETQYF
.	TRBV6-6	TRBD2	TRBJ2-1	TGTGCCAGCAGCTTAGCGGGAGCCTACAATGAGCAGTTCTTC	CASSLAGAYNEQFF